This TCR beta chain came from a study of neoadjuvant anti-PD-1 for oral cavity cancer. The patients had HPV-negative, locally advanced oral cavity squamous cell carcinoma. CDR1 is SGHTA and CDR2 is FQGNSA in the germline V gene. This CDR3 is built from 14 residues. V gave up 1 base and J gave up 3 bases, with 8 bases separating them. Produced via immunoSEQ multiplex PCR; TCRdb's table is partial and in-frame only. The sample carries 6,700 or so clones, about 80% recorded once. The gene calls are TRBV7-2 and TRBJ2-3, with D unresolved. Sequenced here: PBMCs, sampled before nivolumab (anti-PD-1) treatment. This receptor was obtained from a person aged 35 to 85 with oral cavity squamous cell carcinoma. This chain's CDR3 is CASSLVSGTDTQYF. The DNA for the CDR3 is TGTGCCAGCAGCTTAGTGTCCGGGACAGATACGCAGTATTTT.